A selection of T cell receptor beta chains follows, all from one sample in a study of CD8 T cells in Susac syndrome. TCRdb itself ran the immunoSEQ multiplex PCR reads through MiXCR, one entry per CDR3 protein. In the table there are approximately 57,000 distinct CDR3 sequences, around 95% of which are singletons. Material for sequencing was CD8+ T cells from PBMCs. The receptor source for this set is a human donor with Susac syndrome. Each CDR3 is given with its conserved first and last residue. Fields, in order: J gene, D gene, clone size, V gene, CDR3 protein, CDR3 DNA. A D gene is named only where the DNA matches it firmly. The size field is filled for only some rows; it gives once, few, many or a size class.

TRBJ2-3,-,-,TRBV5-1,CASSSRHPDTQYF,TGCGCCAGCAGCTCCCGGCACCCAGATACGCAGTATTTT
TRBJ2-5,-,-,TRBV4-1,CASSFRQGSQETQYF,TGCGCCAGCAGCTTCCGCCAGGGGTCACAAGAGACCCAGTACTTC
TRBJ1-1,-,-,TRBV12-3/TRBV12-4,CASSFDSEAFF,TGTGCCAGCAGTTTTGACAGTGAAGCTTTCTTT
TRBJ2-6,-,-,TRBV3-1,CATRKSGANVLTF,TGTGCTACTCGGAAATCTGGGGCCAACGTCCTGACTTTC
TRBJ1-6,TRBD1,once,TRBV27,CASSHGQGLVSYNSPLHF,TGTGCCAGCAGCCACGGACAGGGCTTAGTCTCCTATAATTCACCCCTCCACTTT
TRBJ1-2,TRBD1,-,TRBV3-1,CASSPSRTGGYTF,TGTGCCAGCAGCCCCTCGAGGACAGGGGGCTACACCTTC
TRBJ2-5,TRBD2,-,TRBV30,CAWSGLAGPADQETQYF,TGTGCCTGGAGTGGACTAGCGGGGCCTGCAGATCAAGAGACCCAGTACTTC
TRBJ2-3,TRBD2,-,TRBV7-2,CASSSAGGQDTQYF,TGTGCCAGCAGTTCGGCGGGGGGGCAAGATACGCAGTATTTT
TRBJ2-1,-,once,TRBV9,CASSASGQYNEQFF,TGTGCCAGCAGCGCCTCAGGGCAATACAATGAGCAGTTCTTC
TRBJ2-3,-,-,TRBV12-3/TRBV12-4,CASSPRLKLGEFGYF,TGTGCCAGCAGTCCCCGACTCAAATTGGGGGAATTTGGGTATTTT
TRBJ2-1,TRBD1,-,TRBV24-1,CATARTGHNEQFF,TGTGCCACTGCGAGGACAGGTCACAATGAGCAGTTCTTC
TRBJ1-2,-,-,TRBV9,CASSTTAGSYGYTF,TGTGCCAGCAGCACTACTGCCGGCTCCTATGGCTACACCTTC
TRBJ2-4,-,-,TRBV27,CASSDRQGKANIQYF,TGTGCCAGCAGTGACAGGCAGGGGAAAGCGAACATTCAGTACTTC
TRBJ2-3,-,-,TRBV20-1,CSARDIVTLDPTDTQYF,TGCAGTGCTAGAGATATCGTCACCCTAGATCCCACAGATACGCAGTATTTT
TRBJ1-2,-,-,TRBV12-3/TRBV12-4,CASSFGNNYGYTF,TGTGCCAGCAGTTTTGGCAACAACTATGGCTACACCTTC